Following are 8 T cell receptor beta chains from one sample sequenced in a study of T cells in Graves' hyperthyroidism and ophthalmopathy. RNA transcripts were the template for amplifying TCR beta CDR3 regions. A set of HTBI primers served as the primers for a first-round RT-PCR of the TCR CDR3. TCRdb re-analysed the multiplex PCR reads in MiXCR, keeping a single row per CDR3 protein. The sample lists 300,000 to 500,000 distinct CDR3 sequences, about 14% occurring once. The sample comprised blood. The source is a man aged 45-65 years with Graves' ophthalmopathy.

This clonotype occurred many times. The gene calls are TRBV3-1 and TRBJ1-2; TRBD1 is a possible D gene (5 bases). CDR1 LGHDT and CDR2 YNNKEL come from the germline V gene (reference sequence). Between the trimmed V and J ends, which lost 1 base and 8 bases, there was a span of 20 bases. The CDR3 sequence is 16 residues long. For the CDR3, the DNA is TGTGCCAGCAGCCAAGTTGTTCCAGGGACCCATCGGGGCTACACCTTC. Translated: CASSQVVPGTHRGYTF.

A word on this clonotype: A single base separates this from a much larger clone, so it may be a read error. CDR3: CASSQDGYDYTF. DNA for the CDR3: TGTGCCAGCAGCCAGGACGGCTATGACTACACCTTC. The chain carries TRBV7-3 and TRBJ1-2; D unresolved. The CDR3 extends over 12 amino acids. CDR1 SGHTA and CDR2 FQGTGA come from the germline V gene.

This clonotype has ten or more counts. The chain combines TRBV3-1 with TRBJ2-1; 7 nucleotides match TRBD2. With V trimmed by 4 bases and J by 2 bases, 5 bases remained unmatched. Germline CDR1 reads LGHDT; CDR2 reads YNNKEL (reference sequence). The CDR3 contains 15 residues. CDR3 sequence: CASSRGGSPYNEQFF. In DNA, the CDR3 is TGTGCCAGCAGCCGGGGGGGTAGCCCCTACAATGAGCAGTTCTTC.

At least ten counts were recorded for this clonotype. This chain links TRBV6-1 with TRBJ1-2, with TRBD1 matching 9 bases. This CDR3 region has 14 residues. Germline trimming cut 7 bases from V and 4 bases from J; bases unmatched to any gene: 7. Germline V CDR1 and CDR2: MNHNS, SASEGT. For the CDR3, the DNA is TGTGCCAGCACACCCCGGACAGGGGCCTATGGCTACACCTTC. The encoded protein is CASTPRTGAYGYTF.

Turning to this clonotype: Possible read error: a much larger clone is one base away. The rearrangement uses TRBV12-3 or TRBV12-4 and TRBJ2-1; 11 nucleotides agree with TRBD2. The CDR3 extends over 18 amino acids. Here the CDR3 reads CASSLAPTGTSGYNEQSF. The CDR3 DNA sequence: TGTGCCAGCAGTTTAGCGCCGACTGGGACTAGCGGATACAATGAGCAGTCCTTC.

At least ten counts were recorded for this clonotype. Without the conserved terminal phenylalanine or tryptophan, this CDR3 likely stems from a read error. V usage is TRBV2 and J usage is TRBJ1-1, with 8 bases lining up with TRBD1. The CDR3 is 14 residues long. Germline CDR1 is SNHLY and CDR2 is FYNNEI. The CDR3 sequence is CASREDRGGTEAFL. DNA for the CDR3: TGTGCCAGCAGGGAAGACAGGGGAGGCACTGAAGCTTTCCTT.

This clonotype was found a few times. V is TRBV20-1 and J is TRBJ1-5; D remains ambiguous. The CDR3 loop spans 13 amino acids. Germline CDR1 is DFQATT and CDR2 is SNEGSKA (reference sequence). The V end was cut by 5 bases, the J end by 3 bases, with 11 bases between. CDR3 sequence: CSAPDGANQPQHF. In DNA, the CDR3 is TGCAGTGCTCCCGACGGAGCCAATCAGCCCCAGCATTTT.

Details on this clonotype: This may arise from a read error, as a much more abundant clone is one base away. The J gene is TRBJ2-2, the V gene TRBV2; TRBD2 matches 9 bases. From germline, CDR1 is SNHLY and CDR2 FYNNEI. CDR3 length: 16 amino acids. The trim removed 4 bases at V and 4 bases at J, leaving 7 bases unmatched. The CDR3 nucleotides read TGTGCCAGCAGTGCCCTGGGACTAGCAGGCACCGGGGAGCTGTTTTTT. Protein sequence: CASSALGLAGTGELFF.